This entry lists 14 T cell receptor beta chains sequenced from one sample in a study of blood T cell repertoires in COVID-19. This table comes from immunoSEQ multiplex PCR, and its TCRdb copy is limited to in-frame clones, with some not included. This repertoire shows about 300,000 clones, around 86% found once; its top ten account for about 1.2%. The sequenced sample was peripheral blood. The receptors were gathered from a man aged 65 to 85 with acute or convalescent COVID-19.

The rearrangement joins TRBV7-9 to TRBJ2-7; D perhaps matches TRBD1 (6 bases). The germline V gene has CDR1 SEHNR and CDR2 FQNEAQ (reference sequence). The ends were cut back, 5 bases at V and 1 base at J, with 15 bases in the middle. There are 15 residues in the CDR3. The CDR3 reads CASSPTGTQSYEQYF. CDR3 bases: TGTGCCAGCAGCCCAACCGGGACACAATCCTACGAGCAGTACTTC. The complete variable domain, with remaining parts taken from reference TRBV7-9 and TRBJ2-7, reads DTGVSQNPRHKITKRGQNVTFRCDPISEHNRLYWYRQTLGQGPEFLTYFQNEAQLEKSRLLSDRFSAERPKGSFSTLEIQRTEQGDSAMYLCASSPTGTQSYEQYFGPGTRLTVT.

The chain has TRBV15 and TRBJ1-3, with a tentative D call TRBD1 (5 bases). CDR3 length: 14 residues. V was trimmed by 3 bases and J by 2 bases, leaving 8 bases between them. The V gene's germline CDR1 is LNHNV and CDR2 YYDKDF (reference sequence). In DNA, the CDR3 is TGTGCCACCAGCAGTGGGGGGGCTGGAAACACCATATATTTT. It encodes CATSSGGAGNTIYF.

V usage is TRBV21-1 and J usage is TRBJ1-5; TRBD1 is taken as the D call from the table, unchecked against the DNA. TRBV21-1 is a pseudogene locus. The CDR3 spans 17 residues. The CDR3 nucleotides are TGTGCCAGCAGCAAAGGTCCGGAACAGAGTAACAATCAGCCCCAGCATTTT. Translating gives CASSKGPEQSNNQPQHF.

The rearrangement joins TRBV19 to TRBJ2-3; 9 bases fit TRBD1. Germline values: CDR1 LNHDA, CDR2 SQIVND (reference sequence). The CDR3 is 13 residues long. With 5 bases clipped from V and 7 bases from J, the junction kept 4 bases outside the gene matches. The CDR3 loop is CASSAQGANTQYF. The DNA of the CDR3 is TGTGCCAGTAGTGCACAGGGGGCTAATACGCAGTATTTT.

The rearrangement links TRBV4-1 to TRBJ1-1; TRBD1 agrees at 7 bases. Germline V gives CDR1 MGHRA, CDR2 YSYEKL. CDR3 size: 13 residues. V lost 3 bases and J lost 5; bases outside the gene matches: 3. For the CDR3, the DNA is TGCGCCAGCAGCCAGGGACAGTGGACTGAAGCTTTCTTT. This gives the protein CASSQGQWTEAFF.

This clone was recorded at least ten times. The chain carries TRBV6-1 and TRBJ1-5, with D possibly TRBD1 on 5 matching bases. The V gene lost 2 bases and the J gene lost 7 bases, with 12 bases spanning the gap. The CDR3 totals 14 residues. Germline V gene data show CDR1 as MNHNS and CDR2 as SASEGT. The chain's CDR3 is CASSEYPRAQPQHF. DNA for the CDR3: TGTGCCAGCAGTGAATATCCCAGGGCACAGCCCCAGCATTTT.

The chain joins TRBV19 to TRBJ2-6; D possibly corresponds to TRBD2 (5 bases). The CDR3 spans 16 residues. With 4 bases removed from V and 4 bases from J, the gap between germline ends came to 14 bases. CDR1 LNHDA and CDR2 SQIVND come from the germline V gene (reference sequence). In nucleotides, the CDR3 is TGTGCCAGTAGTAAGGGCGGAGGTACCGGGGCCAACGTCCTGACTTTC. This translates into CASSKGGGTGANVLTF.

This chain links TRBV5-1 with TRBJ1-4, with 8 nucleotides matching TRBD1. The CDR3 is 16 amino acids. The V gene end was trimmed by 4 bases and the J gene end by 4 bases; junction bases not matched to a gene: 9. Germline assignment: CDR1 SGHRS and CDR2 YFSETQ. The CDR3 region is CASSPGGQGYNEKLFF. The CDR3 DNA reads TGCGCCAGCAGCCCAGGAGGACAGGGCTATAATGAAAAACTGTTTTTT.

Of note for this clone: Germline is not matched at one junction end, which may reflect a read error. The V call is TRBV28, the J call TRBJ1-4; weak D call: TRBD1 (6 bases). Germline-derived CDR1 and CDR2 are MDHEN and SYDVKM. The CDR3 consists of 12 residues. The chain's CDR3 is CASSLAAGELGF. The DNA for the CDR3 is TGTGCCAGCAGTTTGGCCGCAGGGGAGTTGGGTTTT.

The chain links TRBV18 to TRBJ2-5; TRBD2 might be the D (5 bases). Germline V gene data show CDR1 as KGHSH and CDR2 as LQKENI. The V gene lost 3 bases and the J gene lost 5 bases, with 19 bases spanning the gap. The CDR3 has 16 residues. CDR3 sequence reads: CASSPSGGGLGETQYF. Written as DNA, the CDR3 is TGTGCCAGCTCACCCAGTGGTGGCGGGCTAGGCGAGACCCAGTACTTC.

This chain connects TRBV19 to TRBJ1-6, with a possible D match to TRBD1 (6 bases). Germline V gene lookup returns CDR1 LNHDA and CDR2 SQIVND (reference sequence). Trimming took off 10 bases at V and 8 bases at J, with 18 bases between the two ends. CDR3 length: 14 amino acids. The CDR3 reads CAILPGHHDSPLHF. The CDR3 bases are TGTGCCATTTTACCGGGACACCACGATTCACCCCTCCACTTT.

Written as DNA, the CDR3 is TGTGCCAGCTCACCACCGGGACAGGGGGCGAGAGGCTACACCTTC. Translation: CASSPPGQGARGYTF. The chain uses TRBV18 and TRBJ1-2, with 12 bases lining up with TRBD1. This CDR3 is 15 amino acids long. Germline V lookup: CDR1 KGHSH, CDR2 LQKENI. Trimming at V came to 0 bases and at J to 8 bases, leaving 4 bases not matched to a gene.

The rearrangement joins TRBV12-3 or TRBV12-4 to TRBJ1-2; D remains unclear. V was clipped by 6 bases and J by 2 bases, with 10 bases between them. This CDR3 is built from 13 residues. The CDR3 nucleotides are TGTGCCAGCAGCCAGTCGTCCAACTATGGCTACACCTTC. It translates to CASSQSSNYGYTF.

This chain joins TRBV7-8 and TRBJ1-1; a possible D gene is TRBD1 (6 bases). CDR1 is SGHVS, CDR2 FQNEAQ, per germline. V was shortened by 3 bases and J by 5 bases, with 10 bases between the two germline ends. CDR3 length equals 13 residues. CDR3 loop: CASSFRGGTEAFF. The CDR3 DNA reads TGTGCCAGCAGCTTCCGAGGGGGAACTGAAGCTTTCTTT.